A selection of T cell receptor beta chains follows, all from one sample in a study of T cell responses to AZD1222 COVID-19 vaccine. The table came from immunoSEQ multiplex PCR; TCRdb's copy has only in-frame clones and leaves some out. This sample has about 160,000 clones, with about 90% found just once. The sequencing here drew on peripheral blood, taken on day 0 of AZD1222 vaccination. Receptors originate from an adult in good health. Each CDR3 is given with its conserved first and last residue. D genes are given only for firm matches. The size entry is marked missing in some rows and otherwise reads once, few, many or a size class.

>TRBJ2-7|TRBV18|TRBD2|NA
CASSPQNLADIFTYEQYF
TGTGCCAGCTCACCACAAAACCTAGCGGACATATTCACCTACGAGCAGTACTTC
>TRBJ2-7|TRBV11-2|NA|NA
CASSLGHAALIYEQYF
TGTGCCAGCAGCTTAGGTCACGCCGCTTTAATTTACGAGCAGTACTTC
>TRBJ2-7|TRBV7-8|NA|NA
CASSPLQGVGYEQYF
TGTGCCAGCAGCCCTCTCCAGGGTGTAGGCTACGAGCAGTACTTC
>TRBJ2-6|TRBV7-9|TRBD1|NA
CASSQGASGANVLTF
TGTGCCAGCAGCCAGGGGGCCTCTGGGGCCAACGTCCTGACTTTC
>TRBJ2-2|TRBV24-1|NA|NA
CATSSRTLTGELFF
TGTGCCACCAGTTCGAGGACACTAACCGGGGAGCTGTTTTTT
>TRBJ2-1|TRBV4-1|TRBD2|NA
CASSQEYLTSGRNEQFF
TGCGCCAGCAGCCAAGAGTATTTGACTAGCGGGAGGAATGAGCAGTTCTTC
>TRBJ2-7|TRBV18|TRBD2|NA
CASSQPGLAAYEQYF
TGTGCCAGCTCACAACCGGGACTAGCGGCCTACGAGCAGTACTTC
>TRBJ1-6|TRBV3-1/TRBV3-2|TRBD1|NA
CASSLGQGGSPLHF
TGTGCCAGCAGTTTGGGACAGGGAGGCTCACCCCTCCACTTT
>TRBJ1-2|TRBV4-2|NA|NA
CASSQGTGGDGYTF
TGTGCCAGCAGCCAAGGAACGGGGGGAGACGGCTACACCTTC
>TRBJ2-5|TRBV6-5|TRBD1|once
CASSYSLAGGETQYF
TGTGCCAGCAGTTACAGCTTGGCAGGGGGAGAGACCCAGTACTTC
>TRBJ2-1|TRBV27|TRBD2|NA
CASNPGLADNEQFF
TGTGCCAGCAACCCGGGACTAGCGGACAATGAGCAGTTCTTC
>TRBJ2-5|TRBV2|NA|once
CASSDSMETQYF
TGTGCCAGCAGCGACAGTATGGAGACCCAGTACTTC
>TRBJ2-7|TRBV10-3|TRBD2|NA
CAISSTSGRTTNEQYF
TGTGCCATCAGCTCGACTAGCGGGAGGACGACAAACGAGCAGTACTTC
>TRBJ1-1|TRBV30|NA|NA
CAFHRGGPEAFF
TGTGCCTTCCACCGAGGGGGTCCTGAAGCTTTCTTT
>TRBJ1-1|TRBV19|NA|NA
CASSPRTVNEAFF
TGTGCCAGTAGTCCTAGGACAGTTAATGAAGCTTTCTTT
>TRBJ1-6|TRBV30|NA|NA
CAWKDSYNSPLHF
TGTGCCTGGAAGGACAGCTATAATTCACCCCTCCACTTT
>TRBJ2-3|TRBV10-3|NA|once
CAISATYYRTTDTQYF
TGTGCCATCAGTGCAACCTACTACCGAACCACAGATACGCAGTATTTT
>TRBJ2-7|TRBV10-2|NA|once
CASSDRGSYEQYF
TGCGCCAGCAGTGACAGGGGCTCCTACGAGCAGTACTTC
>TRBJ2-7|TRBV9|TRBD2|NA
CASSRGGTSGIYEQYF
TGTGCCAGCAGCCGAGGAGGGACTAGCGGGATATACGAGCAGTACTTC
>TRBJ2-7|TRBV19|TRBD1|NA
CASSPGQPYEQYF
TGTGCCAGTAGTCCGGGACAGCCCTACGAGCAGTACTTC
>TRBJ2-1|TRBV30|TRBD2|once
CAWIGGGSYNEQFF
TGTGCCTGGATAGGCGGGGGATCCTACAATGAGCAGTTCTTC
>TRBJ2-7|TRBV6-9|TRBD1|NA
CARPPGTGTYEQYF
TGTGCCCGCCCCCCCGGGACAGGGACCTACGAGCAGTACTTC
>TRBJ1-5|TRBV20-1|NA|NA
CSAQRDQPQHF
TGCAGTGCCCAGCGGGATCAGCCCCAGCATTTT
>TRBJ2-2|TRBV19|NA|NA
CASSTRTVNTGELFF
TGTGCCAGTAGTACGAGGACCGTTAACACCGGGGAGCTGTTTTTT
>TRBJ1-1|TRBV2|NA|NA
CASRAGFPTEAFF
TGTGCCAGCAGGGCGGGCTTCCCCACTGAAGCTTTCTTT
>TRBJ1-1|TRBV7-3|NA|NA
CASSSHAFTEAFF
TGTGCCAGCAGCTCCCACGCCTTCACTGAAGCTTTCTTT
>TRBJ1-2|TRBV6-8|NA|NA
CASSFDGYGYTF
TGTGCCAGCAGTTTCGACGGCTATGGCTACACCTTC
>TRBJ2-3|TRBV19|TRBD2|NA
CASSTGLANVDTQYF
TGTGCCAGTAGTACGGGACTAGCGAATGTAGATACGCAGTATTTT
>TRBJ2-3|TRBV9|NA|NA
CASSTTDRITDTQYF
TGTGCCAGCAGCACTACAGACAGGATCACAGATACGCAGTATTTT
>TRBJ1-5|TRBV28|TRBD1|NA
CASIASTGQGSNSNQPQHF
TGTGCCAGCATAGCCTCAACGGGACAGGGGTCTAATAGCAATCAGCCCCAGCATTTT
>TRBJ1-1|TRBV30|NA|NA
CAWTISGTEAFF
TGTGCCTGGACTATCTCAGGGACTGAAGCTTTCTTT
>TRBJ2-6|TRBV10-2|NA|NA
CASSKGRNSGANVLTF
TGCGCCAGCAGCAAAGGACGGAACTCTGGGGCCAACGTCCTGACTTTC
>TRBJ2-2|TRBV10-2|NA|NA
CASRDRMGAPANTGELFF
TGCGCCAGCAGAGACCGAATGGGGGCACCTGCGAACACCGGGGAGCTGTTTTTT
>TRBJ1-5|TRBV7-8|NA|NA
CASSWRLRQPQHF
TGTGCCAGCAGCTGGCGCCTAAGGCAGCCCCAGCATTTT